This T cell receptor (beta chain) was recovered during a study of regulatory T cells in long-lasting Graves disease. This clonotype came up a few times. At one boundary the junction diverges from the germline segment, which might be a read error. Indicated time point: newly diagnosed GD, antithyroid drugs for less than 3 months. The TCR library was made from RNA extracted from PBMCs. Peripheral blood, roughly 9.2 milliliters per patient, was collected in EDTA tubes. With iRepertoire HTBI primers and Arm-PCR of CDR3 regions, TCR beta libraries were built. Each CDR3 protein gets one entry after TCRdb re-called the multiplex PCR reads with MiXCR. The table records about 560,000 distinct CDR3 sequences, about 15% of them present only once. Per the germline V gene, CDR1 is MNHEY and CDR2 is SMNVEV (reference sequence). CDR3 length: 16 residues. This same sample was also part of a study on T cells in Graves' hyperthyroidism and ophthalmopathy.

The starting material was peripheral blood mononuclear cells (PBMCs), obtained at new diagnosis, from a patient treated with antithyroid drugs. The chain links TRBV27 to TRBJ2-5; TRBD1 or TRBD2 may be the D gene (5 bases each). This TCR was recovered from a man younger than 35 with Graves disease. CDR3 DNA: TGTGCCAGCAGTCCTCCCCCATGGGACCGGAGAGAGACCCGGTACTTC. It yields the protein CASSPPPWDRRETRYF.